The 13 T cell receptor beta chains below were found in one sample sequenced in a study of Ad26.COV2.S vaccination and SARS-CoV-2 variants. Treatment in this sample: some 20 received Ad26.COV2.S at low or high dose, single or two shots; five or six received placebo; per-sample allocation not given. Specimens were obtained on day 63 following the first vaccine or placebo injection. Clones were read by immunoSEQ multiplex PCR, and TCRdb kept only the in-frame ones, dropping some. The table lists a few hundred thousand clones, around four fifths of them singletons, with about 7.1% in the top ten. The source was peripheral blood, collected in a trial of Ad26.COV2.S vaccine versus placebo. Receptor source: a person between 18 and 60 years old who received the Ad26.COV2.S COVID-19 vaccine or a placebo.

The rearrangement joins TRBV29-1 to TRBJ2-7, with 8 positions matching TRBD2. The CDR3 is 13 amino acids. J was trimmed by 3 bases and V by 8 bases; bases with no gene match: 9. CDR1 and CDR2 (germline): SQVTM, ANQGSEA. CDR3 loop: CSIRLATVYEQYF. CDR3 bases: TGCAGCATCAGACTAGCGACCGTCTACGAGCAGTACTTC.

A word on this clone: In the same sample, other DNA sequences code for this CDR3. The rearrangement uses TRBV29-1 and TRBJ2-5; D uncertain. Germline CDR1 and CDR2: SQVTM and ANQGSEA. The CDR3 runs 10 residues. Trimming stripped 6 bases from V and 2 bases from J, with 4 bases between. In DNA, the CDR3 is TGCAGCGTCCGACAAGAGACCCAGTACTTC. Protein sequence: CSVRQETQYF.

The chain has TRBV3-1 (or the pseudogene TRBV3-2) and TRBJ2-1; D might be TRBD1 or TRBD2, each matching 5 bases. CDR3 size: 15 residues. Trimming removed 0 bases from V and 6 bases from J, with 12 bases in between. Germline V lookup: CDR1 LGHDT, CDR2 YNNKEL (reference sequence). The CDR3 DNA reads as TGTGCCAGCAGCCAAGATGCCTTGAGGGGCAATGAGCAGTTCTTC. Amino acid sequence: CASSQDALRGNEQFF.

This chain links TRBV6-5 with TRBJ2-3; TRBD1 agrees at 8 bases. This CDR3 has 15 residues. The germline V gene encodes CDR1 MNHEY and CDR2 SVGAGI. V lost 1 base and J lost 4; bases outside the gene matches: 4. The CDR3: CASSYLGQASDTQYF. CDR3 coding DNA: TGTGCCAGCAGTTACTTGGGACAGGCATCAGATACGCAGTATTTT.

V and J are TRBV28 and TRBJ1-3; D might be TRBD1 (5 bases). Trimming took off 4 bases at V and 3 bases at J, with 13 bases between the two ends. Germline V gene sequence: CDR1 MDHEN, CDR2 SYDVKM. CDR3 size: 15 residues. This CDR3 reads CASSSGDRLGNTIYF. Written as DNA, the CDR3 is TGTGCCAGCAGTTCCGGTGACAGACTTGGAAACACCATATATTTT.

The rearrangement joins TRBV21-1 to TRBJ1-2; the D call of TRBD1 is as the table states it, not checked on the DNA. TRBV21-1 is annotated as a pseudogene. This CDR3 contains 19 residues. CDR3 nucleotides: TGTGCCAGCAGCCTACGGACAGGAGCCTGCCGGCGCCCTTATTATGGCTACACCTTC. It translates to CASSLRTGACRRPYYGYTF.

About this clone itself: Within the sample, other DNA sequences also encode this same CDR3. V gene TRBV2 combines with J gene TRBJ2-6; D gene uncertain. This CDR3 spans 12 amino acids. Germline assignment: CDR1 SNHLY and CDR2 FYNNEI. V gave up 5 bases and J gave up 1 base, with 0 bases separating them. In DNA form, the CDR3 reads TGTGCCAGCAGTTCTGGGGCCAACGTCCTGACTTTC. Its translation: CASSSGANVLTF.

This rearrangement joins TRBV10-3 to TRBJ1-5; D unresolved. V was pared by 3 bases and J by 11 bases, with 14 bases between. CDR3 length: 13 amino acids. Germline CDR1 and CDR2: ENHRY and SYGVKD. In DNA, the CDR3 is TGTGCCATCAGTGACTTGGAGTTCCGGACCCAGCATTTT. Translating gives CAISDLEFRTQHF.

CDR3 amino acids: CASSLGTGGLRAFF. The CDR3, as DNA: TGTGCCAGCAGCCTTGGGACAGGGGGCCTTAGGGCTTTCTTT. This chain links TRBV5-5 with TRBJ1-1, with TRBD1 matching 12 bases. V trimming: 4 bases; J trimming: 11 bases; junction bases outside the gene matches: 9. CDR1 and CDR2 from the germline V gene are SGHKS and YYEKEE (reference sequence). The CDR3 runs 14 residues.

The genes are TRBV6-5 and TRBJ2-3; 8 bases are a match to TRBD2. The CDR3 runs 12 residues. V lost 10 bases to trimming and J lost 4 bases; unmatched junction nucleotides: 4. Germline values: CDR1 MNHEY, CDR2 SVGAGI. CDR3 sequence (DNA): TGTGCCACGGGGGGGTTCGCAGATACGCAGTATTTT. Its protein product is CATGGFADTQYF.

CDR3 coding DNA: TGTGCCAGTAGTCCCTCCGGGCCTACCTATGGCTACACCTTC. This gives the protein CASSPSGPTYGYTF. The chain employs TRBV19 and TRBJ1-2; D uncertain. V was trimmed by 5 bases and J by 4 bases, leaving 14 bases between them. This CDR3 contains 14 residues. Germline CDR1 is LNHDA and CDR2 is SQIVND (reference sequence).

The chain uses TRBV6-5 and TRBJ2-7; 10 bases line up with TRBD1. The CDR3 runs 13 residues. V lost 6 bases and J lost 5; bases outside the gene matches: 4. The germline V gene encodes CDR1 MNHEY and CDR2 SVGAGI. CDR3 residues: CASRTGGRDEQYF. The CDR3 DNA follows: TGTGCCAGCAGGACAGGGGGCCGGGACGAGCAGTACTTC.

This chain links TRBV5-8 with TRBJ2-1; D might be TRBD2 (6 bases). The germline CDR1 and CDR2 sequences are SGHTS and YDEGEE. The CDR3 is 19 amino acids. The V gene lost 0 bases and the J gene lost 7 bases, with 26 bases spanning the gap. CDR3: CASSLAVVTGPPGRNEQFF. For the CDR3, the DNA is TGTGCCAGCAGCTTGGCCGTAGTTACCGGGCCCCCTGGGAGGAATGAGCAGTTCTTC. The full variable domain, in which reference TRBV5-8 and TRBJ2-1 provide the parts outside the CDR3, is EAGVTQSPTHLIKTRGQQATLRCSPISGHTSVYWYQQALGLGLQFLLWYDEGEERNRGNFPPRFSGRQFPNYSSELNVNALELEDSALYLCASSLAVVTGPPGRNEQFFGPGTRLTVL.